A selection of T cell receptor beta chains follows, all from one sample in a study of blood T cell repertoires in COVID-19. This table comes from immunoSEQ multiplex PCR, and its TCRdb copy is limited to in-frame clones, with some not included. The table includes around 180,000 clones, around 83% detected once. The material sequenced was peripheral blood. These receptors came from a woman in her 30s with active or convalescent COVID-19. Each CDR3 is given with its conserved first and last residue. Each record gives: D gene, V gene, J gene, clone size, CDR3 length, CDR3 protein, CDR3 DNA. The D gene is left open where the match is weak. A clone size is listed for some rows: how often the clone was seen (once, few, many), or a class if it is expanded.

D: .
V: TRBV12-3/TRBV12-4
J: TRBJ2-7
size: .
length: 13
CDR3: CASSDLLVHEQYF
DNA: TGTGCCAGCAGTGACCTACTAGTGCACGAGCAGTACTTC

D: .
V: TRBV6-5
J: TRBJ2-7
size: .
length: 13
CDR3: CASSPSGGYEQYF
DNA: TGTGCCAGCAGTCCATCCGGGGGCTACGAGCAGTACTTC

D: .
V: TRBV6-5
J: TRBJ2-3
size: .
length: 15
CDR3: CASSRGTSRTDTQYF
DNA: TGTGCCAGCAGTCGTGGGACTTCCCGCACAGATACGCAGTATTTT

D: .
V: TRBV11-3
J: TRBJ2-3
size: .
length: 12
CDR3: CASSLASDTQYF
DNA: TGTGCCAGCAGCTTAGCCTCAGATACGCAGTATTTT

D: .
V: TRBV11-3
J: TRBJ1-1
size: .
length: 14
CDR3: CASSRQVMNTEAFF
DNA: TGTGCCAGCAGCCGACAGGTCATGAACACTGAAGCTTTCTTT

D: .
V: TRBV28
J: TRBJ1-5
size: .
length: 14
CDR3: CASSLSSVIQPQHF
DNA: TGTGCCAGCAGTTTATCCTCGGTAATCCAGCCCCAGCATTTT

D: TRBD2
V: TRBV3-1/TRBV3-2
J: TRBJ2-1
size: .
length: 20
CDR3: CASSLRTSGRALPSYNEQFF
DNA: TGTGCCAGCAGCCTGAGGACTAGCGGGAGGGCCCTTCCCTCCTACAATGAGCAGTTCTTC

D: .
V: TRBV6-2/TRBV6-3
J: TRBJ2-1
size: few
length: 14
CDR3: CASSYGGTYNEQFF
DNA: TGTGCCAGCAGTTACGGCGGGACCTACAATGAGCAGTTCTTC

D: .
V: TRBV3-1/TRBV3-2
J: TRBJ2-7
size: few
length: 12
CDR3: CASSQIQTEQYF
DNA: TGTGCCAGCAGCCAGATACAGACCGAGCAGTACTTC

D: .
V: TRBV28
J: TRBJ1-3
size: .
length: 13
CDR3: CASINYSGNTIYF
DNA: TGTGCCAGCATAAACTATTCTGGAAACACCATATATTTT

D: .
V: TRBV27
J: TRBJ2-1
size: .
length: 14
CDR3: CASSLSTDYNEQFF
DNA: TGTGCCAGCAGTTTATCGACTGACTACAATGAGCAGTTCTTC

D: .
V: TRBV28
J: TRBJ2-2
size: .
length: 16
CDR3: CASSLGAGADTGELFF
DNA: TGTGCCAGCAGTTTGGGGGCGGGGGCGGACACCGGGGAGCTGTTTTTT

D: .
V: TRBV6-5
J: TRBJ1-3
size: once
length: 14
CDR3: CASWGRYSGNTIYF
DNA: TGTGCCAGCTGGGGCAGATACTCTGGAAACACCATATATTTT

D: .
V: TRBV6-1
J: TRBJ1-5
size: .
length: 15
CDR3: CASSLDRNSNQPQHF
DNA: TGTGCCAGCAGTTTGGACAGAAATAGCAATCAGCCCCAGCATTTT

D: TRBD1
V: TRBV5-1
J: TRBJ2-3
size: .
length: 18
CDR3: CASSSRDRYPIGTDTQYF
DNA: TGCGCCAGCAGCTCCCGGGACAGGTACCCTATCGGCACAGATACGCAGTATTTT

D: .
V: TRBV6-5
J: TRBJ1-2
size: .
length: 12
CDR3: CASSPDSYGYTF
DNA: TGTGCCAGCAGCCCAGACAGTTATGGCTACACCTTC

D: .
V: TRBV10-2
J: TRBJ2-2
size: .
length: 16
CDR3: CASSEFRGYPSGELFF
DNA: TGCGCCAGCAGTGAATTTAGAGGGTATCCGAGCGGGGAGCTGTTTTTT

D: .
V: TRBV27
J: TRBJ1-4
size: .
length: 17
CDR3: CASSPTPPGHPREKLFF
DNA: TGTGCCAGCAGTCCCACCCCGCCGGGACATCCGAGGGAAAAACTGTTTTTT

D: .
V: TRBV11-3
J: TRBJ1-4
size: .
length: 17
CDR3: CASSQRYFSATNEKLFF
DNA: TGTGCCAGCAGCCAGAGGTATTTTTCTGCAACTAATGAAAAACTGTTTTTT

D: .
V: TRBV4-2
J: TRBJ1-1
size: .
length: 15
CDR3: CASSHNSVMNTEAFF
DNA: TGTGCCAGCAGCCACAACTCGGTTATGAACACTGAAGCTTTCTTT

D: .
V: TRBV1
J: TRBJ1-1
size: .
length: 13
CDR3: CTSSYRGSTEAFF
DNA: TGCACCAGCAGCTACAGGGGCAGCACTGAAGCTTTCTTT

D: TRBD2
V: TRBV7-9
J: TRBJ2-1
size: .
length: 16
CDR3: CASSSRLGLAEDEQFF
DNA: TGTGCCAGCAGCTCTAGATTGGGACTAGCTGAGGATGAGCAGTTCTTC

D: .
V: TRBV24-1
J: TRBJ2-3
size: .
length: 18
CDR3: CATSDLNGRGGGTDTQYF
DNA: TGTGCCACCAGTGATCTTAATGGCAGGGGAGGGGGCACAGATACGCAGTATTTT

D: TRBD1
V: TRBV29-1
J: TRBJ2-7
size: once
length: 14
CDR3: CSAEQQGPSYEQYF
DNA: TGCAGCGCCGAGCAACAGGGGCCAAGCTACGAGCAGTACTTC

D: TRBD2
V: TRBV19
J: TRBJ2-1
size: .
length: 14
CDR3: CASSGLAVYNEQFF
DNA: TGTGCCAGTTCGGGACTAGCGGTCTACAATGAGCAGTTCTTC

D: .
V: TRBV6-5
J: TRBJ2-1
size: .
length: 15
CDR3: CASSYFTRGLDEQFF
DNA: TGTGCCAGCAGTTACTTCACGCGGGGTTTGGATGAGCAGTTCTTC

D: .
V: TRBV29-1
J: TRBJ2-1
size: .
length: 15
CDR3: CSVPLDGGPYNEQFF
DNA: TGCAGCGTTCCGCTCGATGGGGGCCCCTACAATGAGCAGTTCTTC